This T cell receptor beta chain appears in the sequencing data of a study of T cell repertoires in ileal Crohn's disease. Findings and limits, study-wide: Active smokers at surgery had more clonal expansions than non-smokers.

Measured with immunoSEQ multiplex PCR; TCRdb has only the in-frame clones, and not every one. The repertoire holds about 6,900 clones, nearly 85% seen once, with about 5% in the top ten. This clone was observed a few times. Antigen specificity is unknown. This TCR was sampled from an adult with Crohn's disease. Sequencing was carried out using ileal tissue.

The CDR3 DNA sequence: TGTGCCATCAGCGGCCCAGGGGGCGGAGAGACCCAGTACTTC. Amino acid sequence: CAISGPGGGETQYF. The chain is built from TRBV10-3 and TRBJ2-5; 8 bases line up with TRBD1. V dropped 6 bases and J dropped 4; count of bases not matched to a gene: 7. Germline lookup yields CDR1 ENHRY and CDR2 SYGVKD. The CDR3 has 14 amino acids.